These T cell receptor beta chains were read from a single sample in a study of blood T cell repertoires in COVID-19. Data came from immunoSEQ multiplex PCR; TCRdb stores just in-frame clones and leaves some out. The sample yields fewer than 400,000 clones, less than 85% seen once. The sample was peripheral blood. The receptors were gathered from a woman younger than 30 with acute or convalescent COVID-19. The CDR3 runs from the conserved cysteine through the conserved F or W. D genes are given only for firm matches. Size is omitted from some rows. Given values are once, few, many or a class for expanded clones.

clone_size j_call d_call v_call cdr3_nt cdr3_aa
NA TRBJ2-3 NA TRBV7-3 TGTGCCAGCAGCGCCAACCAGCGAGATACGCAGTATTTT CASSANQRDTQYF
NA TRBJ2-7 TRBD1 TRBV7-3 TGTGCCAGCAGTTCCCAAAAGGACAGGTACTACGAGCAGTACTTC CASSSQKDRYYEQYF
NA TRBJ2-7 TRBD2 TRBV6-1 TGTGCCAGCAGTGAAAGAGAGCGGGACCCAGCGTACTTC CASSERERDPAYF
few TRBJ2-1 TRBD1 TRBV6-5 TGTGCCAGCAGCACGACAGGGTTTAAAGGCAATGAGCAGTTCTTC CASSTTGFKGNEQFF
NA TRBJ2-5 TRBD2 TRBV19 TGTGCCAGTAGTTCGACTAGCCCCAAGGAGACCCAGTACTTC CASSSTSPKETQYF
NA TRBJ1-1 NA TRBV19 TGTGCCAGTAGTATTATTGAGGGGAACACTGAAGCTTTCTTT CASSIIEGNTEAFF
once TRBJ1-1 NA TRBV5-1 TGCGCCAGCAGCTTGTCCCTCAACACTGAAGCTTTCTTT CASSLSLNTEAFF
medium-sized TRBJ2-1 NA TRBV7-8 TGTGCCAGCAGCTTACTGCAGGGCAGGTGGGTCAATGAGCAGTTCTTC CASSLLQGRWVNEQFF
NA TRBJ1-2 TRBD1 TRBV5-8 TGTGCCAGCAGTAAAGAATCCGGGACAGGGGGCTCGGTAAATGGCTACACCTTC CASSKESGTGGSVNGYTF
NA TRBJ1-2 TRBD1 TRBV4-1 TGCGCCAGCAGCCAGGACAGGGGGAACTATGGCTACACCTTC CASSQDRGNYGYTF
NA TRBJ2-7 TRBD2 TRBV11-1 TGTGCCAGCAGCTTATTAGCGGGAAGCTCCTACGAGCAGTACTTC CASSLLAGSSYEQYF
NA TRBJ1-2 TRBD1 TRBV5-6 TGTGCCAGCAGCTCCTACAGGGGTGGCCACTATGGCTACACCTTC CASSSYRGGHYGYTF
once TRBJ1-6 NA TRBV5-6 TGTGCCAGCAGTATGGCCGCTTCTTCCTTGGTGGCCCTCCACTTT CASSMAASSLVALHF
NA TRBJ1-5 TRBD1 TRBV7-9 TGTGCCAGCAGCCTACAGGGGATAGGGGGCAATCAGCCCCAGCATTTT CASSLQGIGGNQPQHF
NA TRBJ2-7 NA TRBV27 TGTGCCAGCAGTAACAGGGCCGAACACTACGAGCAGTACTTC CASSNRAEHYEQYF
NA TRBJ2-7 TRBD2 TRBV3-1/TRBV3-2 TGTGCCAGCAGCCGCACGGGCAGCGGGAGGTCCTACGAGCAGTACTTC CASSRTGSGRSYEQYF
once TRBJ1-3 TRBD1 TRBV28 TGTGCCAGCAGTTCCGAGGGACAGGGGCGGACTGGAAACACCATATATTTT CASSSEGQGRTGNTIYF
few TRBJ2-5 TRBD2 TRBV10-3 TGTGCCATCAGTCGGACTAGTGGAGAGACCCAGTACTTC CAISRTSGETQYF
NA TRBJ2-2 NA TRBV7-9 TGTGCCAGCAGCGTCGGGGACACCGGGGAGCTGTTTTTT CASSVGDTGELFF
NA TRBJ1-3 NA TRBV5-4 TGTGCCAGCAGCTCCAGGGAAACTGGAAACACCATATATTTT CASSSRETGNTIYF
NA TRBJ1-6 NA TRBV10-2 TGCGCCAGCAGTGAGTCCGGGGGAGATTCACCCCTCCACTTT CASSESGGDSPLHF
NA TRBJ2-3 TRBD1 TRBV9 TGTGCCAGCAGCCTCGACAGGGGGGAGACAGATACGCAGTATTTT CASSLDRGETDTQYF
NA TRBJ2-5 NA TRBV7-2 TGTGCCAGCAGCTTTAATGGGGGGCAAGAGACCCAGTACTTC CASSFNGGQETQYF
NA TRBJ1-6 NA TRBV10-2 TGCGCCAGCAGCCGGGACCAGGGGTCACCCCTCCACTTT CASSRDQGSPLHF
few TRBJ1-2 TRBD1 TRBV11-2 TGTGCCAGCAGCTTGACAGGGAGCGATGGCTACACCTTC CASSLTGSDGYTF
many TRBJ2-2 NA TRBV2 TGTGCCAGCAGGGAGAGGACAAACACCGGGGAGCTGTTTTTT CASRERTNTGELFF
few TRBJ2-2 TRBD2 TRBV9 TGTGCCAGCAGCCTCGTGAGTAGCGGGACCGGGGAGCTGTTTTTT CASSLVSSGTGELFF
NA TRBJ2-3 TRBD2 TRBV5-1 TGCGCCAGCAGCTTGGGGCTAGCGGGAGGAGAAGATACGCAGTATTTT CASSLGLAGGEDTQYF
NA TRBJ1-4 TRBD1 TRBV19 TGTGCCAGTAGTCCGAGGACAGGGGCCAATGAAAAACTGTTTTTT CASSPRTGANEKLFF
NA TRBJ1-6 TRBD1 TRBV6-6 TGTGCCAGCAGTACGGGACAGATCAATTCACCCCTCCACTTT CASSTGQINSPLHF
NA TRBJ2-3 TRBD1 TRBV9 TGTGCCAGCAGCGTGGGTACAGGGGGCGCGAATACGCAGTATTTT CASSVGTGGANTQYF
NA TRBJ2-7 TRBD1 TRBV28 TGTGCCAGCAGCCGCCAGGACAGGGGCTCCTACGAGCAGTACTTC CASSRQDRGSYEQYF
NA TRBJ2-1 TRBD2 TRBV6-5 TGTGCCAGCAGGACCGGGAGGGCCGAGAGTGATGAGCAGTTCTTC CASRTGRAESDEQFF
NA TRBJ1-5 NA TRBV6-6 TGTGCCAGCAGACAGGACGGTGGCAATCAGCCCCAGCATTTT CASRQDGGNQPQHF
once TRBJ1-5 NA TRBV6-2/TRBV6-3 TGTGCCAGCAGTTGGGGGACTGCAAATAGCAATCAGCCCCAGCATTTT CASSWGTANSNQPQHF
few TRBJ2-1 TRBD2 TRBV4-2 TGTGCCAGCAGCCAACGCGGGAGGGCCTCCTACAATGAGCAGTTCTTC CASSQRGRASYNEQFF
NA TRBJ1-4 TRBD1 TRBV4-1 TGCGCCAGCAGCCCCGGGGACAGGGATGGGGTACTGTTTTTT CASSPGDRDGVLFF
NA TRBJ2-1 NA TRBV19 TGTGCCAGTAGCCCCCGGGGGAGCGGTGAGCAGTTCTTC CASSPRGSGEQFF
NA TRBJ2-7 NA TRBV5-5 TGTGCCAGCAGCTTGGAAGGCGGTACGGCGGGGCCCCCCTACGAGCAGTACTTC CASSLEGGTAGPPYEQYF
NA TRBJ2-7 TRBD2 TRBV5-6 TGTGCCAGCAGCCTGGATTATAGCGGGACCGCCTACGAGCAGTACTTC CASSLDYSGTAYEQYF
NA TRBJ1-3 NA TRBV19 TGTGCCAGTAGTGCAGGGACAAACTCTGGAAACACCATATATTTT CASSAGTNSGNTIYF
NA TRBJ2-7 NA TRBV11-2 TGTGCCAGCAGCTCCGGCCGGGTTTCCTACGAGCAGTACTTC CASSSGRVSYEQYF
NA TRBJ2-2 TRBD1 TRBV29-1 TGCAGCGGGGGACAGGGAAACACCGGGGAGCTGTTTTTT CSGGQGNTGELFF
NA TRBJ2-7 TRBD2 TRBV3-1/TRBV3-2 TGTGCCAGCAGTCCTTTCGGGACTAGCGGATTCTACGAGCAGTACTTC CASSPFGTSGFYEQYF
NA TRBJ2-5 NA TRBV4-1 TGCGCCAGCAGCCAAGATCAGGTAGAAGAGACCCAGTACTTC CASSQDQVEETQYF
NA TRBJ1-4 TRBD1 TRBV4-1 TGCGCCAGCAGCTTGACAGGGGCTAATGAAAAACTGTTTTTT CASSLTGANEKLFF
NA TRBJ1-2 NA TRBV5-4 TGTGCCAGCAGCTTGGACGCGGGAGACTATGGCTACACCTTC CASSLDAGDYGYTF